What follows describes a single T cell receptor beta chain. What it binds is unknown. Every bit of the isolated RNA underwent reverse transcription, so sequencing read expressed TCRB transcripts. An average roughly 3.5 million reads came from naive, central memory and regulatory T cell samples. Repertoires were generated with immunoSEQ multiplex PCR, while TCRdb's copy carries only in-frame clones and drops some. The table records 300,000 to 350,000 clones, less than 20% of them present only once. The data originate from a study of beta chain features in type 1 diabetes. The overall study: Sorted cells numbering 107,917,701 were examined across all samples. General study points: Highly expressing activated T cells could be over-counted with a cDNA template. The naive, central memory and Treg TCRB repertoires of patients appeared to be more similar to one another than those of healthy donors.

V was clipped by 6 bases and J by 4 bases, with 12 bases between them. Germline loops: CDR1 SQVTM, CDR2 ANQGSEA. The CDR3 is made up of 12 amino acids. The sequenced sample consisted of naive CD4+ T cells from blood. The chain is built from TRBV29-1 and TRBJ1-2; D uncertain. This clonotype originated in a woman aged 18-29 years in good health. The CDR3 DNA follows: TGCAGCGTCCGAGCGGACTCCTATGGCTACACCTTC. Protein: CSVRADSYGYTF.